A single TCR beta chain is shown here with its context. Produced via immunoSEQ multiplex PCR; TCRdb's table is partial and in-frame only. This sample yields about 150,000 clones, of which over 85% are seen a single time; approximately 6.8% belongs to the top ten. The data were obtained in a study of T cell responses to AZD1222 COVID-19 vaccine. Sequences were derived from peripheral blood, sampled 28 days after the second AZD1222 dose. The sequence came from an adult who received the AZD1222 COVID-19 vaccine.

CDR3 loop: CAWTGGMNTEAFF. DNA of the CDR3: TGTGCCTGGACAGGAGGAATGAACACTGAAGCTTTCTTT. This sequence joins TRBV30 and TRBJ1-1, with D unresolved. The CDR3 sequence is 13 residues long. V lost 4 bases, J lost 0 bases, and 9 bases lay in between. The germline CDR1 and CDR2 sequences are GTSNPN and SVGIG (reference sequence).